A single sample is the source of the 17 T cell receptor beta chains below, sequenced in a study of post-analysis software for immune sequencing data. Study-wide results and limits: With TRBV5-6, TRBV5-1 and TRBV20-1 included, five TRBV segments were more frequent in patients than in controls.

Unique molecular identifiers were built into the TCR beta cDNA libraries. TCRdb ran MiXCR on the PCR reads and lists one entry per CDR3 protein. Found here are a few hundred thousand distinct CDR3 sequences, approximately 38% of them singletons; the top ten hold around 15%. What these receptors recognize is not known. Sequences were obtained from blood. These receptors were obtained from a girl aged 5-17 years with multiple sclerosis.

The chain uses TRBV29-1 and TRBJ1-2, with no clear D. V gave up 7 bases and J gave up 0 bases, with 18 bases separating them. Germline values: CDR1 SQVTM, CDR2 ANQGSEA. This CDR3 contains 15 residues. The CDR3 DNA follows: TGCAGCGCCACGGCCTTTGTCGCGTCTAACTATGGCTACACCTTC. Its translation is CSATAFVASNYGYTF.

The V call is TRBV3-1, the J call TRBJ1-4; 8 bases align to TRBD1. CDR1 and CDR2 from the germline V gene are LGHDT and YNNKEL (reference sequence). This CDR3 is built from 14 residues. With 5 bases clipped from V and 10 bases from J, the junction kept 9 bases outside the gene matches. CDR3 nucleotide sequence: TGTGCCAGCAGCATGACAGGGGAGTGGGGAAAACTGTTTTTT. It is translated as CASSMTGEWGKLFF. The full variable domain, with the rest looked up from reference TRBV3-1 and TRBJ1-4, is DTAVSQTPKYLVTQMGNDKSIKCEQNLGHDTMYWYKQDSKKFLKIMFSYNNKELIINETVPNRFSPKSPDKAHLNLHINSLELGDSAVYFCASSMTGEWGKLFFGSGTQLSVL.

This clonotype came up a few times. The chain links TRBV7-2 to TRBJ1-2, with D unclear. Per germline, CDR1 SGHTA and CDR2 FQGNSA. The CDR3 length is 14 residues. The V end was cut by 3 bases, the J end by 8 bases, with 16 bases between. CDR3 sequence (DNA): TGTGCCAGCAGCTTTAATATGGAGTCTTACGGCTACACCTTC. Translating gives CASSFNMESYGYTF.

This clonotype was recorded a few times. The chain employs TRBV29-1 and TRBJ1-1; D remains unclear. Germline CDR1 reads SQVTM; CDR2 reads ANQGSEA. The germline V and J ends were trimmed by 0 bases and 2 bases, with 19 bases remaining between them. The CDR3 runs to 17 residues. The DNA of the CDR3 is TGCAGCGTTGAAGATGTGGGCTCGGGGATAGGCAACACTGAAGCTTTCTTT. It encodes CSVEDVGSGIGNTEAFF.

CDR3: CASSSSGTTYEQYF. DNA of the CDR3: TGTGCCAGCAGCTCGTCCGGGACTACCTACGAGCAGTACTTC. The gene calls are TRBV12-3 or TRBV12-4 and TRBJ2-7, with TRBD2 matching 7 bases. V was clipped by 6 bases and J by 2 bases; unmatched bases: 7. CDR3 length: 14 amino acids.

The genes are TRBV7-6 and TRBJ2-3; a weak D match, TRBD1 (6 bases). V lost 4 bases, J lost 0 bases, and 17 bases lay in between. This CDR3 has 17 amino acids. Germline V lookup: CDR1 SGHVS, CDR2 FNYEAQ. CDR3 in amino acids: CASSYAWTVTSTDTQYF. CDR3 nucleotides: TGTGCCAGCAGCTACGCTTGGACAGTCACTAGCACAGATACGCAGTATTTT.

V usage is TRBV28 and J usage is TRBJ1-6; 8 positions agree with TRBD1. V lost 5 bases and J lost 7; bases outside the gene matches: 7. This CDR3 has 15 residues. Germline V gene lookup returns CDR1 MDHEN and CDR2 SYDVKM. CDR3 bases: TGTGCCAGCAGTCTTTTACAGGGGGGGAATTCACCCCTCCACTTT. It encodes CASSLLQGGNSPLHF.

The chain couples TRBV29-1 to TRBJ1-4, with D perhaps TRBD1 (6 bases). There are 14 residues in the CDR3. The V end lost 7 bases, the J end lost 7 bases, and 19 bases lay between the germline ends. Germline V gene sequence: CDR1 SQVTM, CDR2 ANQGSEA. CDR3 sequence: CSAGAQGSGEKLFF. The CDR3 DNA sequence: TGCAGCGCCGGAGCACAGGGTTCGGGTGAAAAACTGTTTTTT.

At least ten counts were recorded for this clonotype. The V and J genes are TRBV6-4 and TRBJ2-3, with a tentative D call TRBD2 (6 bases). CDR3 length: 12 amino acids. Trimming cost V 0 bases and J 8 bases, with 6 bases left between them. Germline V gene data show CDR1 as MRHNA and CDR2 as SNTAGT. This CDR3 reads CASSDSGGTQYF. Here the CDR3 DNA reads TGTGCCAGCAGTGACTCGGGGGGTACGCAGTATTTT.

The chain is built from TRBV7-9 and TRBJ2-5; D not resolved. The V end was cut by 5 bases, the J end by 4 bases, with 11 bases between. This CDR3 has 13 residues. The germline V gene has CDR1 SEHNR and CDR2 FQNEAQ (reference sequence). The CDR3 sequence is CASSEPTGETQYF. CDR3 bases: TGTGCCAGCAGCGAACCAACGGGAGAGACCCAGTACTTC.

The chain is built from TRBV10-3 and TRBJ2-7; TRBD2 aligns across 10 bases. The CDR3 contains 15 residues. V trimming: 2 bases; J trimming: 6 bases; junction bases outside the gene matches: 7. Per germline, CDR1 ENHRY and CDR2 SYGVKD. Here the CDR3 reads CAISESPSGSGEQYF. Written as DNA, the CDR3 is TGTGCCATCAGTGAGAGTCCTAGCGGGAGCGGCGAGCAGTACTTC.

Only a few counts were recorded for this clonotype. Here the CDR3 reads CASSQGPFTDTQYF. The CDR3 nucleotides are TGTGCCAGCAGCCAGGGGCCTTTCACAGATACGCAGTATTTT. The chain couples TRBV3-1 to TRBJ2-3, with a possible D match to TRBD1 (5 bases). Germline CDR1 reads LGHDT; CDR2 reads YNNKEL (reference sequence). The CDR3 sequence is 14 residues long. With 3 bases removed from V and 2 bases from J, the gap between germline ends came to 9 bases.

This chain links TRBV7-3 with TRBJ1-4; TRBD1 matches 7 bases. The length of the CDR3 is 14 residues. Per germline, CDR1 SGHTA and CDR2 FQGTGA. J gave up 4 bases and V 5 bases, and 4 bases lay outside the gene matches. The CDR3 bases are TGTGCCAGCAGCCCGGGACAGCGTAATGAAAAACTGTTTTTT. Translating gives CASSPGQRNEKLFF.

This clonotype is a singleton in its sample. The V call is TRBV7-2, the J call TRBJ2-5, with 11 bases aligning to TRBD2. The J call may be mistaken, given a closer DNA end match to TRBJ2-7. Germline CDR1 is SGHTA and CDR2 is FQGNSA. The CDR3 totals 15 residues. The CDR3 region is CASSPSSGGIYEQYF. The CDR3 coding sequence is TGTGCCAGCAGCCCCTCTAGCGGGGGGATTTACGAGCAGTACTTC.

The chain combines TRBV5-5 with TRBJ2-5; 9 bases line up with TRBD2. This CDR3 contains 14 residues. CDR1 and CDR2 (germline): SGHKS, YYEKEE (reference sequence). After removal of 5 bases from V and 5 bases from J, the junction contained 7 bases not matched to a gene. The chain's CDR3 is CASRTGTSSETQYF. CDR3 in DNA: TGTGCCAGCAGAACCGGGACTAGCAGCGAGACCCAGTACTTC.

The CDR3 bases are TGTGCCAGCAGCTTTCAGGGGGCGATCTACGAGCAGTACTTC. Protein sequence: CASSFQGAIYEQYF. V and J are TRBV7-6 and TRBJ2-7; 8 bases fit TRBD1. The ends lost 3 bases at V and 3 bases at J; junction bases unmatched: 4. The CDR3 loop spans 14 amino acids. The germline V gene encodes CDR1 SGHVS and CDR2 FNYEAQ.

This clonotype was observed once. For the CDR3, the DNA is TGCGCCAGCAGTTCAGCCCACAGGATAGCCCAAGAGACCCAGTACTTC. Translated, it gives CASSSAHRIAQETQYF. This chain uses TRBV5-1 with TRBJ2-5; D is possibly TRBD1 (5 bases). Between the trimmed V and J ends, which lost 5 bases and 1 base, there was a span of 18 bases. CDR3 length equals 16 residues. CDR1 is SGHRS and CDR2 is YFSETQ in the germline V gene.